The text below deals with one T cell receptor (beta chain). Its antigen is unidentified. There were TCR beta CDR3 regions amplified from RNA transcripts. Using the HTBI primer set, a first-round RT-PCR was run on the TCR CDR3. TCRdb reprocessed the multiplex PCR reads with MiXCR, giving one entry per CDR3 protein. This sample has 650,000 to 800,000 distinct CDR3 sequences, with 40% to 55% found just once. These data come from a study of T cells in Graves' hyperthyroidism and ophthalmopathy. Overall study findings and caveats: A 13 V-J signature model discriminated ophthalmopathy versus stable hyperthyroidism. Within blood appeared most thyroid clonotypes that had expanded above 0.001.

Germline loops: CDR1 SGHAT, CDR2 FQNNGV. The CDR3 loop spans 17 amino acids. V was shortened by 6 bases and J by 0 bases, with 17 bases between the two germline ends. The V gene is TRBV11-2, the J gene TRBJ1-4; possibly TRBD1 for D (5 bases). The material sequenced was peripheral blood or thyroid tissue (not recorded which). This TCR derives from an adult man with Graves' disease, either hyperthyroidism or ophthalmopathy (not recorded which). CDR3: CASSLPRRGSTNEKLFF. CDR3 coding DNA: TGTGCCAGCAGTTTACCCCGACGGGGGTCAACTAATGAAAAACTGTTTTTT.